A selection of T cell receptor beta chains follows, all from one sample in a study of blood T cells in healthy people across ages. TCRdb re-called the 5' RACE reads through MiXCR, storing one row per CDR3 protein. The sample holds roughly 1,100,000 distinct CDR3 sequences, roughly 24% seen once. This sample also appeared in a second study, on T cells of mothers and their children.

Sequenced sample: blood. Receptors were obtained from a girl aged 2-10 years in good health. The CDR3 runs from the conserved cysteine through the conserved F or W. The D gene is left open where the match is weak. Not all rows give a size; the values are once, few, many and, for expanded clones, a class.

CDR3 protein | CDR3 DNA | clone size | J gene | D gene | V gene
CSVEVWSAGGDTQYF | TGCAGCGTTGAAGTCTGGTCGGCAGGGGGGGATACGCAGTATTTT | few | TRBJ2-3 | NA | TRBV29-1
CASSQGDTNEKLFF | TGCGCCAGCAGCCAAGGGGACACTAATGAAAAACTGTTTTTT | NA | TRBJ1-4 | NA | TRBV4-3
CASSLGVAGGPMEEQFF | TGTGCCAGCAGCTTAGGAGTAGCGGGAGGGCCAATGGAGGAGCAGTTCTTC | NA | TRBJ2-1 | TRBD2 | TRBV13
CASSPGSAPCNEQFF | TGTGCCAGCAGTCCAGGTAGCGCTCCCTGCAATGAGCAGTTCTTC | NA | TRBJ2-1 | NA | TRBV27
CASSLGTSGRSEQYF | TGCGCCAGCAGCTTGGGGACTAGCGGGAGGAGCGAGCAGTACTTC | few | TRBJ2-7 | TRBD2 | TRBV5-1
CSATPFWTAQVEQYF | TGCAGCGCTACCCCTTTTTGGACGGCTCAGGTGGAGCAGTACTTC | NA | TRBJ2-7 | NA | TRBV20-1
CASKEDRGVRDSPLHF | TGTGCCAGCAAAGAGGACAGGGGAGTTAGGGATTCACCCCTCCACTTT | NA | TRBJ1-6 | TRBD1 | TRBV2
CASRERTDVTYEQYF | TGTGCCAGCAGGGAAAGGACCGATGTGACCTACGAGCAGTACTTC | few | TRBJ2-7 | NA | TRBV6-1
CASSETGPGYEQYF | TGCGCCAGCAGCGAGACAGGGCCAGGGTACGAGCAGTACTTC | NA | TRBJ2-7 | TRBD1 | TRBV4-3
CASSHPKESGEQFF | TGTGCCAGCAGCCACCCAAAAGAAAGCGGGGAGCAGTTCTTC | NA | TRBJ2-1 | NA | TRBV14
CASSLAPAGGGEKLFF | TGCGCCAGCAGCTTGGCCCCAGCAGGGGGGGGTGAAAAACTGTTTTTT | NA | TRBJ1-4 | TRBD1 | TRBV5-1
CASSHLKQGYEQYF | TGCGCCAGCAGCCATCTGAAACAGGGCTACGAGCAGTACTTC | few | TRBJ2-7 | NA | TRBV4-1
CASSFNLPSYEQYF | TGTGCCAGCAGCTTTAATCTGCCCTCCTACGAGCAGTACTTC | NA | TRBJ2-7 | NA | TRBV7-2
CASSYEDSYGYTF | TGTGCCAGCAGTTACGAGGATAGCTATGGCTACACCTTC | NA | TRBJ1-2 | NA | TRBV6-6
CASSSRDRYLYGYTF | TGTGCCAGCAGCTCCCGGGACAGATATCTCTATGGCTACACCTTC | NA | TRBJ1-2 | TRBD1 | TRBV9
CASSLHPGTVEAFF | TGTGCCAGCAGTCTACACCCAGGGACAGTAGAAGCTTTCTTT | NA | TRBJ1-1 | TRBD1 | TRBV12-3/TRBV12-4
CAIGTNTEAFF | TGTGCCATCGGGACGAACACTGAAGCTTTCTTT | NA | TRBJ1-1 | NA | TRBV10-3
CSALERGATRSKNIQYF | TGCAGTGCCTTGGAACGAGGGGCGACTCGATCCAAAAACATTCAGTACTTC | NA | TRBJ2-4 | NA | TRBV20-1
CASSLMNYEQYF | TGTGCCAGCAGCTTGATGAACTACGAGCAGTACTTC | few | TRBJ2-7 | NA | TRBV7-9
CASRSQKGSEQYF | TGTGCCAGCAGATCCCAGAAAGGGAGCGAGCAGTACTTC | NA | TRBJ2-7 | NA | TRBV3-1
CSVDVSFTKETQYF | TGCAGCGTTGATGTATCGTTCACAAAAGAGACCCAGTACTTC | few | TRBJ2-5 | NA | TRBV29-1
CASSFGQGTRYAKNIQYF | TGTGCCAGCAGCTTTGGACAGGGGACACGATATGCCAAAAACATTCAGTACTTC | few | TRBJ2-4 | TRBD1 | TRBV5-6
CSASVGQWGIQYF | TGCAGTGCTAGTGTGGGACAGTGGGGCATTCAGTACTTC | NA | TRBJ2-4 | TRBD1 | TRBV20-1
CATSTRGRLSYDEQFF | TGTGCCACCAGCACCCGGGGACGACTCTCCTACGATGAGCAGTTCTTC | few | TRBJ2-1 | NA | TRBV15
CSASPLLAAASYEQYF | TGCAGTGCTAGTCCCCTCCTAGCGGCTGCCTCCTACGAGCAGTACTTC | NA | TRBJ2-7 | TRBD2 | TRBV20-1
CSVGLAEYNEQFF | TGCAGCGTGGGACTAGCAGAGTACAATGAGCAGTTCTTC | NA | TRBJ2-1 | TRBD2 | TRBV29-1
CSARAEYYEQYF | TGCAGTGCTAGAGCGGAATACTACGAGCAGTACTTC | NA | TRBJ2-7 | NA | TRBV20-1
CASSLGTEDTGAFF | TGTGCCAGCAGCCTGGGAACCGAGGACACTGGAGCTTTCTTT | few | TRBJ1-1 | NA | TRBV9
CASSLVVAGVKNIQYF | TGTGCCAGCAGCTTAGTTGTTGCGGGGGTCAAAAACATTCAGTACTTC | few | TRBJ2-4 | TRBD2 | TRBV11-2
CSGGFSNQPQHF | TGCAGCGGAGGATTTAGCAATCAGCCCCAGCATTTT | NA | TRBJ1-5 | NA | TRBV29-1
CASSINNKIGAYNEQFF | TGTGCCAGCAGTATAAACAATAAAATAGGGGCCTACAATGAGCAGTTCTTC | few | TRBJ2-1 | NA | TRBV7-9
CASRDRQYEQYF | TGTGCCAGCCGGGACAGGCAGTACGAGCAGTACTTC | NA | TRBJ2-7 | TRBD1 | TRBV27
CSVLAEPSYEQYF | TGCAGTGTTTTGGCCGAACCCTCCTACGAGCAGTACTTC | NA | TRBJ2-7 | NA | TRBV20-1
CASSAWQETQYF | TGTGCCAGCAGCGCCTGGCAAGAGACCCAGTACTTC | NA | TRBJ2-5 | NA | TRBV7-2
CSAPTAGGTLKGNEAFF | TGCAGTGCTCCCACGGCGGGGGGGACCCTAAAGGGGAATGAAGCTTTCTTT | few | TRBJ1-1 | NA | TRBV20-1